Below are 8 T cell receptor beta chains sequenced from a single sample in a study of post-analysis software for immune sequencing data. Regarding the study as a whole: Patients carried a handful of TRBV segments more frequently than controls did, and TRBV5-6, TRBV5-1 and TRBV20-1 were among them.

The antigens these receptors bind are not known. Unique molecular identifiers were built into the TCR beta cDNA libraries. TCRdb reanalysed the PCR reads using MiXCR and keeps one entry per CDR3 protein. The sample includes 400,000 to 500,000 distinct CDR3 sequences, 39% seen only once; the top ten take roughly 8.2%. Sequencing input: blood. The receptors stem from a girl aged 2 to 10 with multiple sclerosis.

A few counts support this clonotype. The CDR3 nucleotides are TGTGCCAGCAGTTACTCTCTGGACAGTAGAGGCCTTACCTACGAGCAGTACTTC. Translation: CASSYSLDSRGLTYEQYF. The chain combines TRBV6-5 with TRBJ2-7, with a weak D call TRBD1 (6 bases). V lost 0 bases and J lost 2, with 20 bases in between. Per germline, CDR1 MNHEY and CDR2 SVGAGI. This CDR3 region has 18 residues.

This clonotype was observed a handful of times. V usage is TRBV28 and J usage is TRBJ2-7; D unresolved. The CDR3 spans 14 residues. Germline V lookup: CDR1 MDHEN, CDR2 SYDVKM. The V end was cut by 5 bases, the J end by 0 bases, with 11 bases between. This chain's CDR3 is CASSLNPYSYEQYF. As DNA, the CDR3 is TGTGCCAGCAGTCTCAATCCCTACTCCTACGAGCAGTACTTC.

In this sample, this clonotype turned up a few times. The chain has TRBV7-2 and TRBJ1-5; D is unresolved. The germline V gene encodes CDR1 SGHTA and CDR2 FQGNSA. The CDR3 sequence is 14 residues long. Trimming removed 3 bases from V and 0 bases from J, with 6 bases in between. CDR3 loop: CASSLDGSNQPQHF. In DNA form, the CDR3 reads TGTGCCAGCAGCTTGGACGGTAGCAATCAGCCCCAGCATTTT. Drawing the rest from reference TRBV7-2 and TRBJ1-5, the complete variable domain is GAGVSQSPSNKVTEKGKDVELRCDPISGHTALYWYRQSLGQGLEFLIYFQGNSAPDKSGLPSDRFSAERTGGSVSTLTIQRTQQEDSAVYLCASSLDGSNQPQHFGDGTRLSIL.

The chain combines TRBV20-1 with TRBJ2-1; TRBD2 is a possible D gene (6 bases). Trimming shortened V by 8 bases and J by 4 bases, and 15 bases separated the two germline ends. Germline V gene data show CDR1 as DFQATT and CDR2 as SNEGSKA (reference sequence). The CDR3 sequence is 13 residues long. CDR3 nucleotide sequence: TGCAGTCCGCGCGGGGAGTCGTACAATGAGCAGTTCTTC. It is translated as CSPRGESYNEQFF.

This clonotype has only a few counts. The chain couples TRBV4-1 to TRBJ2-5; 11 bases line up with TRBD2. The CDR3 totals 16 residues. CDR1 MGHRA and CDR2 YSYEKL come from the germline V gene. Trimming removed 4 bases from V and 6 bases from J; junction bases left unmatched: 10. CDR3 protein: CASSPPGVTSGKTQYF. CDR3 coding DNA: TGCGCCAGCAGCCCCCCTGGGGTGACTAGCGGGAAGACCCAGTACTTC.

As for this clonotype: The junction departs from the called germline gene at one end, perhaps through a read error. The chain uses TRBV18 and TRBJ2-7; 8 nucleotides align to TRBD1. Germline V gene sequence: CDR1 KGHSH, CDR2 LQKENI. The CDR3 runs to 13 residues. The CDR3 here is CATSESGGYGQYF. The CDR3 DNA is TGTGCCACTTCAGAGTCAGGGGGCTACGGGCAGTACTTC.

The chain uses TRBV7-3 and TRBJ2-3; D remains ambiguous. V was cut by 5 bases and J by 0 bases, with 12 bases left in between. Germline V gives CDR1 SGHTA, CDR2 FQGTGA. The CDR3 is 15 residues long. CDR3 nucleotides: TGTGCCAGCAGCGCATCGTCTTCCAGCACAGATACGCAGTATTTT. It yields the protein CASSASSSSTDTQYF.

For this clonotype: It may be a read error: a sequence one base away is much more abundant. V and J are TRBV20-1 and TRBJ2-7, with D uncertain. Judging by the DNA end, TRBJ2-5 fits better; the J call may be wrong. Germline-derived CDR1 and CDR2 are DFQATT and SNEGSKA (reference sequence). This CDR3 region has 13 residues. The chain's CDR3 is CSARWSMSETQYF. The CDR3 DNA is TGCAGTGCTAGATGGAGTATGTCGGAGACCCAGTACTTC.